This TCR beta chain was sequenced for a study of T cells after yellow fever vaccination. The sample holds many counts of this clonotype. The junction differs from germline at one of its ends, possibly a read error. The CDR3 contains 13 residues. Germline V gene sequence: CDR1 SGHRS, CDR2 YFSETQ. TCRdb reprocessed the 5' RACE reads with MiXCR, giving one entry per CDR3 protein. The sample includes some 300,000 distinct CDR3 sequences, around 10% of them seen just once. The origin of this receptor is a man aged 18-30 years who received the YFV17D yellow fever vaccine. Sequenced material: CD4+ T cells sorted from PBMCs, taken 5 days after the yellow fever booster vaccination. J is TRBJ2-3 and V is TRBV5-1; D is perhaps TRBD2 (5 bases). CDR3 in amino acids: CASSRTGTDTQYF. CDR3 nucleotides: TGTGCCAGCAGCCGGACGGGGACAGATACGCAGTATTTT. Variable domain in full (rest from reference TRBV5-1 and TRBJ2-3): KAGVTQTPRYLIKTRGQQVTLSCSPISGHRSVSWYQQTPGQGLQFLFEYFSETQRNKGNFPGRFSGRQFSNSRSEMNVSTLELGDSALYLCASSRTGTDTQYFGPGTRLTVL.